What follows are 26 T cell receptor beta chains derived from one specimen sequenced in a study of T cells in Graves' hyperthyroidism and ophthalmopathy. Amplified TCR beta CDR3 regions came from RNA transcripts. The HTBI primer set served for first-round RT-PCR of the TCR CDR3. TCRdb used MiXCR to reprocess the multiplex PCR reads, holding one entry per CDR3 protein. The data hold about 530,000 distinct CDR3 sequences, with approximately 17% observed a single time. The sequencing sample was made of blood. Source of these receptors: a woman under 30 with Graves' ophthalmopathy.

This clonotype occurred many times. V usage is TRBV10-2 and J usage is TRBJ1-4, with TRBD1 as a possible D gene (6 bases). This CDR3 spans 15 amino acids. CDR1 WSHSY and CDR2 SAAADI come from the germline V gene. Trimming pared 6 bases from V and 7 bases from J, leaving 18 bases between. The chain's CDR3 is CASRDVQGPSEKLFF. DNA of the CDR3: TGCGCCAGCAGAGACGTACAGGGACCTAGTGAAAAACTGTTTTTT.

This clonotype has a count of ten or more. The CDR3 loop reads CASSPRFPRSCNQPQHF. In DNA, the CDR3 is TGTGCCAGCTCACCTCGTTTTCCCAGGTCCTGCAATCAGCCCCAGCATTTT. The gene calls are TRBV18 and TRBJ1-5, with D uncertain. The CDR3 consists of 17 residues. Germline lookup yields CDR1 KGHSH and CDR2 LQKENI. Trimming cost V 3 bases and J 2 bases, with 17 bases left between them.

Many counts were recorded for this clonotype. The chain combines TRBV7-2 with TRBJ1-2; no reliable D call. The length of the CDR3 is 16 residues. The germline V gene encodes CDR1 SGHTA and CDR2 FQGNSA. V lost 0 bases and J lost 4, with 15 bases in between. CDR3 sequence reads: CASSLAARPQSYGYTF. The CDR3 DNA follows: TGTGCCAGCAGCTTAGCCGCCAGGCCTCAAAGCTATGGCTACACCTTC.

The sample holds many counts of this clonotype. The chain links TRBV30 to TRBJ2-1; 8 positions agree with TRBD2. J gave up 8 bases and V 5 bases, and 5 bases lay outside the gene matches. Germline CDR1 GTSNPN, CDR2 SVGIG (reference sequence). The length of the CDR3 is 12 residues. In DNA, the CDR3 is TGTGCCTGGCGGGGGGGAGGTTATGAGCAGTTCTTC. Its protein product is CAWRGGGYEQFF.

This clonotype has only a few counts. The chain links TRBV10-2 to TRBJ2-2, with 8 bases that match TRBD1. Per germline, CDR1 WSHSY and CDR2 SAAADI. Germline trimming cut 1 base from V and 1 base from J; bases unmatched to any gene: 8. This CDR3 is 18 amino acids long. The CDR3 protein is CASSEYFGTGENTGELFF. The CDR3 DNA reads TGCGCCAGCAGTGAGTATTTCGGGACAGGAGAGAACACCGGGGAGCTGTTTTTT.

The chain joins TRBV5-1 to TRBJ1-2; a weak D match, TRBD1 (6 bases). The germline gives CDR1 SGHRS, CDR2 YFSETQ. The CDR3 is made up of 14 amino acids. V lost 1 base to trimming and J lost 4 bases, with 11 bases between them. CDR3 in DNA: TGCGCCAGCAGCTTGTCAGGGGAGAGCTATGGCTACACCTTC. It translates to CASSLSGESYGYTF.

The genes are TRBV6-2 or TRBV6-3 and TRBJ2-7, with no clear D. The ends were cut back, 6 bases at V and 5 bases at J, with 8 bases in the middle. The CDR3 is 11 residues long. Germline CDR1 is MNHEY and CDR2 is SVGEGT. This CDR3 reads CASRRSDEQYF. DNA for the CDR3: TGTGCCAGCAGACGATCAGACGAGCAGTACTTC.

V gene TRBV7-3 combines with J gene TRBJ2-3, with 13 nucleotides matching TRBD2. V lost 5 bases and J lost 1; bases outside the gene matches: 6. The CDR3 spans 17 residues. Germline assignment: CDR1 SGHTA and CDR2 FQGTGA. The chain's CDR3 is CASSLSGTSGGTDTQYF. In DNA form, the CDR3 reads TGTGCCAGCAGCCTAAGTGGGACTAGCGGGGGCACAGATACGCAGTATTTT.

Many counts were recorded for this clonotype. The chain has TRBV5-1 and TRBJ2-5; the D is unclear. The CDR3 has 14 amino acids. V lost 0 bases and J lost 2, with 8 bases in between. The germline V gene has CDR1 SGHRS and CDR2 YFSETQ. CDR3 in DNA: TGCGCCAGCAGCTTGGGACTCCGACAAGAGACCCAGTACTTC. The encoded protein is CASSLGLRQETQYF. Full variable domain (rest looked up from reference TRBV5-1 and TRBJ2-5): KAGVTQTPRYLIKTRGQQVTLSCSPISGHRSVSWYQQTPGQGLQFLFEYFSETQRNKGNFPGRFSGRQFSNSRSEMNVSTLELGDSALYLCASSLGLRQETQYFGPGTRLLVL.

The chain employs TRBV13 and TRBJ2-7; D gene uncertain. CDR3 length: 10 residues. V was pared by 7 bases and J by 5 bases, with 6 bases between. CDR1 PRHDT and CDR2 FYEKMQ come from the germline V gene (reference sequence). The CDR3 is CASTLHEQYF. CDR3 nucleotide sequence: TGTGCCAGCACCCTCCACGAGCAGTACTTC.

This clonotype has a count of ten or more. The chain uses TRBV2 and TRBJ1-1, with TRBD1 matching over 8 bases. The junction had 6 bases not matched to a gene; V was cut back by 6 bases and J by 0 bases. This CDR3 spans 15 amino acids. Germline V CDR1 and CDR2: SNHLY, FYNNEI. Written as DNA, the CDR3 is TGTGCCAGCAGGGGGACAGGTGACATGAACACTGAAGCTTTCTTT. This encodes CASRGTGDMNTEAFF.

V usage is TRBV28 and J usage is TRBJ1-3; D not certain. The CDR3 length is 13 residues. Germline V lookup: CDR1 MDHEN, CDR2 SYDVKM. V shed 11 bases and J shed 4 bases, with 15 bases lying between them. The CDR3: CAVLGSWGNTIYF. The CDR3 DNA follows: TGTGCCGTACTGGGGTCGTGGGGAAACACCATATATTTT.

The rearrangement links TRBV19 to TRBJ1-4; TRBD1 agrees at 10 bases. Germline V gives CDR1 LNHDA, CDR2 SQIVND (reference sequence). The CDR3 loop spans 15 amino acids. Trimming removed 4 bases from V and 7 bases from J; junction bases left unmatched: 6. CDR3 DNA: TGTGCCAGTAGTACAGGGACAGGGGAGGCTGAAAAACTGTTTTTT. Protein: CASSTGTGEAEKLFF. The entire variable domain, with the rest obtained from reference TRBV19 and TRBJ1-4, is as follows: DGGITQSPKYLFRKEGQNVTLSCEQNLNHDAMYWYRQDPGQGLRLIYYSQIVNDFQKGDIAEGYSVSREKKESFPLTVTSAQKNPTAFYLCASSTGTGEAEKLFFGSGTQLSVL.

This clonotype has at least ten counts. The chain is built from TRBV28 and TRBJ2-7; D may be TRBD2 (6 bases). Germline V lookup: CDR1 MDHEN, CDR2 SYDVKM. The V gene lost 3 bases and the J gene lost 3 bases, with 18 bases spanning the gap. The CDR3 runs to 16 residues. The CDR3 DNA is TGTGCCAGCAGTTTTGTGGCACGGGGTAGCGGCTACGAGCAGTACTTC. Translated: CASSFVARGSGYEQYF.

This clonotype has a count of ten or more. V is TRBV12-3 or TRBV12-4 and J is TRBJ1-4, with D possibly matching TRBD1 (6 bases). V lost 3 bases and J 5 bases, leaving 16 bases between the germline ends. This CDR3 has 16 amino acids. CDR3 bases: TGTGCCAGCAGTTTGTCCTCGGGGAGGGGGAATGAAAAACTGTTTTTT. Amino acid sequence: CASSLSSGRGNEKLFF.

Ten or more counts support this clonotype. The chain links TRBV6-5 to TRBJ2-5, with 12 nucleotides matching TRBD2. Per the germline V gene, CDR1 is MNHEY and CDR2 is SVGAGI. The CDR3 spans 16 residues. The V and J ends lost 1 base and 5 bases, in that order; junction bases with no gene match: 5. CDR3 DNA: TGTGCCAGCAGTTACTTTACTAGCGGGGGGCGGGAGACCCAGTACTTC. This translates into CASSYFTSGGRETQYF.

The V gene is TRBV15, the J gene TRBJ2-5; D ambiguous. The ends were cut back, 6 bases at V and 1 base at J, with 21 bases in the middle. This CDR3 region has 17 residues. Germline V gene data show CDR1 as LNHNV and CDR2 as YYDKDF (reference sequence). The CDR3 loop reads CATRTRTPAQVQETQYF. DNA for the CDR3: TGTGCCACCAGAACCAGGACCCCCGCGCAGGTCCAAGAGACCCAGTACTTC.

Ten or more counts support this clonotype. The chain couples TRBV6-1 to TRBJ2-7; 10 bases are a match to TRBD2. V gave up 2 bases and J gave up 4 bases; unmatched junction bases: 2. CDR3 length equals 14 residues. CDR1 is MNHNS and CDR2 is SASEGT in the germline V gene. The DNA for the CDR3 is TGTGCCAGCAGTGAACCAGCGGGGGGGTACGAGCAGTACTTC. The encoded protein is CASSEPAGGYEQYF.

This clonotype was seen ten or more times. The chain recombines TRBV9 with TRBJ2-3, with D possibly being TRBD1 (6 bases). V dropped 0 bases and J dropped 0 bases, with 8 bases sitting between them. CDR3 size: 15 residues. The germline V gene has CDR1 SGDLS and CDR2 YYNGEE. CDR3 residues: CASSVEGGSTDTQYF. The CDR3 DNA reads TGTGCCAGCAGCGTAGAAGGGGGAAGCACAGATACGCAGTATTTT.

Comment on this clonotype: Relative to the germline gene, one junction end is altered; a read error may explain this. The chain has TRBV5-1 and TRBJ2-6; D unclear. The V gene's germline CDR1 is SGHRS and CDR2 YFSETQ. The CDR3 is 16 residues long. The CDR3 DNA reads as TGCGCCAGCAGCCCCCCGGCAGGCGCTGGGGTCAACGTCCTGACTTTC. This translates into CASSPPAGAGVNVLTF. Combining the CDR3 with reference TRBV5-1 and TRBJ2-6 gives the whole variable domain KAGVTQTPRYLIKTRGQQVTLSCSPISGHRSVSWYQQTPGQGLQFLFEYFSETQRNKGNFPGRFSGRQFSNSRSEMNVSTLELGDSALYLCASSPPAGAGVNVLTFGAGSRLTVL.

V usage is TRBV7-9 and J usage is TRBJ2-7; 8 bases map to TRBD2. Losses at the gene ends were 5 bases for V and 4 bases for J; bases not matched to a gene: 4. CDR1 is SEHNR, CDR2 FQNEAQ, per germline (reference sequence). The CDR3 is 13 amino acids. Here the CDR3 reads CASSRGLAYEQYF. The CDR3 DNA reads as TGTGCCAGCAGCCGCGGACTAGCTTACGAGCAGTACTTC.

This clonotype was observed a handful of times. The J gene is TRBJ1-2, the V gene TRBV3-1, with D maybe TRBD1 (6 bases). CDR1 LGHDT and CDR2 YNNKEL come from the germline V gene (reference sequence). Trimming took off 3 bases at V and 4 bases at J, with 12 bases between the two ends. There are 14 residues in the CDR3. Written as DNA, the CDR3 is TGTGCCAGCAGCCATGAGGGACACCCCTATGGCTACACCTTC. Protein sequence: CASSHEGHPYGYTF. Using reference TRBV3-1 and TRBJ1-2 for the parts outside the CDR3, the full variable domain is DTAVSQTPKYLVTQMGNDKSIKCEQNLGHDTMYWYKQDSKKFLKIMFSYNNKELIINETVPNRFSPKSPDKAHLNLHINSLELGDSAVYFCASSHEGHPYGYTFGSGTRLTVV.

The chain combines TRBV5-5 with TRBJ2-1; 9 bases agree with TRBD2. Germline V lookup: CDR1 SGHKS, CDR2 YYEKEE (reference sequence). The CDR3 has 16 amino acids. V trimming: 4 bases; J trimming: 8 bases; junction bases outside the gene matches: 13. The CDR3 nucleotides are TGTGCCAGCAGCCCGTGGGGCGGGGGGGCAGGTGATGAGCAGTTCTTC. This translates into CASSPWGGGAGDEQFF.

This clonotype was recorded at least ten times. This sequence joins TRBV19 and TRBJ2-1; 13 bases align to TRBD2. The CDR3 is 15 amino acids. Germline loops: CDR1 LNHDA, CDR2 SQIVND (reference sequence). The J segment lost 5 bases and the V segment lost 6 bases, leaving 4 bases of the junction unmatched. The chain's CDR3 is CASSFGLAGDNEQFF. The CDR3 bases are TGTGCCAGTAGCTTCGGACTAGCGGGAGACAATGAGCAGTTCTTC.

The chain employs TRBV4-1 and TRBJ2-3; D possibly corresponds to TRBD2 (6 bases). CDR3 length: 12 residues. V lost 3 bases, J lost 9 bases, and 10 bases lay in between. Per germline, CDR1 MGHRA and CDR2 YSYEKL. DNA of the CDR3: TGCGCCAGCAGCCAGATCCGGGAGACGCAGTATTTT. This codes for CASSQIRETQYF.

This clonotype was recorded many times. The gene calls are TRBV7-2 and TRBJ2-7, with no clear D. This CDR3 contains 12 residues. Germline CDR1 SGHTA, CDR2 FQGNSA. The V end was cut by 1 base, the J end by 6 bases, with 7 bases between. This CDR3 reads CASSLVLTEQYF. For the CDR3, the DNA is TGTGCCAGCAGCTTAGTTCTTACCGAGCAGTACTTC. Full variable domain (outside the CDR3, taken from reference TRBV7-2 and TRBJ2-7): GAGVSQSPSNKVTEKGKDVELRCDPISGHTALYWYRQSLGQGLEFLIYFQGNSAPDKSGLPSDRFSAERTGGSVSTLTIQRTQQEDSAVYLCASSLVLTEQYFGPGTRLTVT.